This TCR beta chain appears in the sequencing data of a study of blood T cell repertoires in COVID-19. Study details: T cells, B-cell-depleted T cells, or PBMCs supplied cDNA or gDNA.

Some clones are missing from TCRdb's copy, which holds only in-frame ones; the method was immunoSEQ multiplex PCR. This sample has approximately 240,000 clones, with roughly 80% found just once. From germline, CDR1 is SGHAT and CDR2 FQNNGV. V shed 4 bases, J shed 5 bases, and the junction held 10 bases outside the gene matches. This CDR3 contains 17 residues. The sequenced material came from peripheral blood. The J gene is TRBJ2-2, the V gene TRBV11-2, with TRBD1 identical over 10 bases. The origin of this receptor is a woman aged 55 to 70 who had recovered from COVID-19. CDR3 loop: CASSSDDRGQGTGELFF. The CDR3, as DNA: TGTGCCAGCAGCTCAGACGACAGGGGGCAAGGGACCGGGGAGCTGTTTTTT.